Listed here is a single T cell receptor (beta chain). This record belongs to a study of ipilimumab plus nivolumab after autologous stem cell transplantation. The table came from immunoSEQ multiplex PCR; TCRdb's copy has only in-frame clones and leaves some out. Here the sample spans about 5,000 clones, about 67% being singletons. This CDR3 is 16 amino acids long. V gave up 3 bases and J gave up 2 bases, with 14 bases separating them. Germline V gene data show CDR1 as SGDLS and CDR2 as YYNGEE. The sequences come from PBMCs, collected in a trial of ipilimumab plus nivolumab as post-transplant consolidation. This chain connects TRBV9 to TRBJ1-4; tentative D call: TRBD1 (5 bases). This TCR was sampled from a male donor with multiple myeloma. The CDR3 loop reads CASSDPGSHTNEKLFF. As DNA, the CDR3 is TGTGCCAGCAGCGACCCAGGGAGCCACACTAATGAAAAACTGTTTTTT.